This T cell receptor (beta chain) originates from a study of brain T cells in children with intractable seizures. Libraries were prepared by immunoSEQ multiplex PCR; TCRdb keeps only in-frame clonotypes and omits some of them. The sample shows hundreds of thousands of clones, over 85% of them seen only once. Time point indicated: blood from clinic visit 5 months post-surgery; TSC patient then seizure free. Germline-derived CDR1 and CDR2 are MNHEY and SVGAGI. The CDR3 is 13 residues long. V was cut by 0 bases and J by 8 bases, with 10 bases left in between. V usage is TRBV6-5 and J usage is TRBJ1-2; weak D call: TRBD1 (5 bases). The sequencing here drew on peripheral blood, taken about 5 months after surgery. This TCR was recovered from a boy under two years old with tuberous sclerosis and intractable seizures. The chain's CDR3 is CASSYSGGRGYTF. CDR3 nucleotide sequence: TGTGCCAGCAGTTACTCGGGGGGGAGAGGCTACACCTTC.